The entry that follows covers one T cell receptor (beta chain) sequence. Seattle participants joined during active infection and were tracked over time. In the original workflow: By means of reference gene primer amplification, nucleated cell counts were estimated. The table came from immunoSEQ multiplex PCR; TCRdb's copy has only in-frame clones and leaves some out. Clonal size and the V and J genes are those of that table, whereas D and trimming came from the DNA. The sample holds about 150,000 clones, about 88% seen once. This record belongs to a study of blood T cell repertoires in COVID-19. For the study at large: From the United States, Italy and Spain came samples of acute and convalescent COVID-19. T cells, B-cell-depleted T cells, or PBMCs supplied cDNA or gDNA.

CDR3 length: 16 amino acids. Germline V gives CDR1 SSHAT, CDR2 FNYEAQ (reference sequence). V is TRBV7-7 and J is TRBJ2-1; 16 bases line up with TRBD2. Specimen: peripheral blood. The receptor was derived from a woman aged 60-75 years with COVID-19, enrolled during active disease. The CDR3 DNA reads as TGTGCTACCAAGGGCCTGGGGACTAGCGGGAGGGATGAGCAGTTCTTC. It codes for CATKGLGTSGRDEQFF.